The clone carrying this T cell receptor (beta chain) was counted a few times. Profiled with immunoSEQ multiplex PCR; TCRdb holds only in-frame clones, not every one. This table has about 400,000 clones, about 87% appearing once. The sample belongs to a study of blood T cell repertoires in COVID-19. Overall study: Acute-phase and convalescent COVID-19 samples originated in the United States, Italy and Spain.

Germline V gene sequence: CDR1 LNHNV, CDR2 YYDKDF (reference sequence). With 0 bases removed from V and 5 bases from J, the gap between germline ends came to 22 bases. The CDR3 spans 18 residues. This clonotype originated in a human donor in a cohort sampled during active COVID-19. Input material: peripheral blood. V usage is TRBV15 and J usage is TRBJ1-1, with D tentatively TRBD1 (6 bases). Here the CDR3 DNA reads TGTGCCACCAGCAGAGATCAAGGGGCTGGAACAAGGGGGACTGAAGCTTTCTTT. Protein: CATSRDQGAGTRGTEAFF.